These T cell receptor beta chains were read from a single sample in a study of shared clonotypes between healthy human individuals. Using immunoSEQ multiplex PCR, the repertoire was profiled, and TCRdb retains in-frame clones only, with some absent. This table has approximately 500,000 clones, about 72% appearing once. Sequencing used PBMCs. These receptors were collected from a woman aged 40-49 years in good health. Some clones in this sample may be carry-over from other donors' samples. Each CDR3 is given with its conserved first and last residue.

J gene,V gene,CDR3 protein
TRBJ1-1,TRBV30,CAWSVQTGAPYTTNTEAFF
TRBJ2-5,TRBV5-1,CASSSGLAGDTRGETQYF
TRBJ2-7,TRBV5-4,CASSLGQGNEQYF
TRBJ2-5,TRBV5-1,CASSWSGDREETQYF
TRBJ2-5,TRBV29-1,CSDRDRVRETQYF
TRBJ2-5,TRBV5-1,CASSGPGSQETQYF
TRBJ1-2,TRBV5-4,CASSQDRGAYGYTF
TRBJ2-7,TRBV18,CASSRDRDDEQYF
TRBJ1-4,TRBV7-2,CASSFQGTTNEKLFF
TRBJ2-1,TRBV9,CASRGAGDSYNEQFF
TRBJ2-7,TRBV5-1,CASSHSGTSGSYEQYF
TRBJ1-1,TRBV28,CASKLTSEGTEAFF
TRBJ2-7,TRBV14,CASSQGTGPYEQYF
TRBJ2-7,TRBV28,CASSRDRLPYEQYF
TRBJ2-5,TRBV18,CASSPPWTTQETQYF
TRBJ1-2,TRBV19,CASSTGARDGYTF
TRBJ2-5,TRBV4-3,CASSPRVAGGEQYF
TRBJ2-7,TRBV10-3,CAISERDTSYEQYF
TRBJ2-4,TRBV2,CASSQQGAGNIQYF
TRBJ2-1,TRBV5-1,CASSLDSSYNEQFF
TRBJ2-7,TRBV6-1,CASNGAGQLPYEQYF
TRBJ2-5,TRBV5-6,CASSRLAGVGETQYF
TRBJ2-2,TRBV2,CASSVSSGRVGTGELFF
TRBJ1-2,TRBV19,CASSNRDRGRGSYGYTF
TRBJ1-2,TRBV5-1,CASSSTRGDYGYTF
TRBJ2-3,TRBV9,CASSVAGGQTDTQYF
TRBJ2-7,TRBV7-6,CASSARVGAGPTYEQYF
TRBJ2-3,TRBV6-1,CASSEGAGSADTQYF
TRBJ2-1,TRBV2,CASSLSGRTYNEQFF
TRBJ1-2,TRBV5-1,CASSLGQGASGYTF
TRBJ2-1,TRBV18,CASSPTGGAGGYNEQFF
TRBJ1-3,TRBV7-2,CASSPIGTFSGNTIYF
TRBJ2-3,TRBV9,CASSVRGEDTQYF
TRBJ2-5,TRBV5-1,CASSLDGTGLQTQYF
TRBJ1-4,TRBV5-6,CASSLALGGSEKLFF
TRBJ2-2,TRBV7-2,CASSFGNRDTGELFF
TRBJ2-3,TRBV10-1,CASSRSYAGGSDTQYF
TRBJ2-1,TRBV27,CASSPLAGGLSNEQFF
TRBJ1-5,TRBV7-9,CASSQGDGQPQHF
TRBJ1-2,TRBV5-4,CASSWDGQGTNYGYTF
TRBJ2-5,TRBV7-2,CASSLFIAGVQETQYF
TRBJ1-5,TRBV2,CASRPGANQPQHF
TRBJ2-1,TRBV7-8,CASSPKTSGAYNEQFF
TRBJ2-7,TRBV6-5,CASSPTGEGWEQYF
TRBJ2-7,TRBV11-2,CASSLERDRFYEQYF
TRBJ2-1,TRBV7-2,CASSLEEREYNEQFF
TRBJ1-1,TRBV18,CASSPGDANTEAFF
TRBJ1-4,TRBV7-8,CASSLGTGTVRRFGNEKLFF
TRBJ2-1,TRBV15,CATSRRQGSYNEQFF
TRBJ2-2,TRBV11-2,CASSLSAGNVNTGELFF
TRBJ2-3,TRBV4-3,CASSSGQYWTDTQYF
TRBJ1-4,TRBV7-9,CASSLRYNEKLFF
TRBJ1-1,TRBV18,CASSPTPGGSEAFF
TRBJ2-2,TRBV25-1,CASTPAGYGELFF
TRBJ1-2,TRBV7-9,CASSLREVYGYTF